Below, 27 T cell receptor beta chains from the same sample are listed, as sequenced in a study of T-cell memory formation after mild COVID-19. Each CDR3 protein is one row after TCRdb ran MiXCR on the 5' RACE reads. The table has approximately 350,000 distinct CDR3 sequences, 10% to 15% seen once; the top ten hold over 20%. The sequencing sample was made of PBMCs or a T cell subset sorted from them (not recorded which). Receptors originate from a man between 18 and 29 years old who had mild COVID-19 (a few samples of this study predate the infection). Cell type and time point are not known.

V is TRBV2 and J is TRBJ2-5; D is undetermined. Germline V gene data show CDR1 as SNHLY and CDR2 as FYNNEI. The CDR3 consists of 13 residues. Trimming took 6 bases from V and 5 from J, leaving 13 bases between them. The CDR3: CASSFFGEETQYF. The CDR3 bases are TGTGCCAGCAGCTTCTTCGGAGAGGAGACCCAGTACTTC.

This clonotype was counted only a few times. The chain recombines TRBV7-9 with TRBJ1-2; 7 nucleotides agree with TRBD1. CDR3 length: 15 amino acids. CDR1 is SEHNR and CDR2 is FQNEAQ in the germline V gene (reference sequence). The junction had 7 bases not matched to a gene; V was cut back by 0 bases and J by 6 bases. This CDR3 reads CASSLATGRRDGYTF. DNA of the CDR3: TGTGCCAGCAGCTTAGCGACAGGGAGAAGGGATGGCTACACCTTC.

This clonotype was observed a few times. This rearrangement joins TRBV7-9 to TRBJ2-3; 9 bases align to TRBD2. The length of the CDR3 is 18 residues. Looked up from germline, CDR1 is SEHNR and CDR2 is FQNEAQ (reference sequence). With V trimmed by 5 bases and J by 2 bases, 14 bases remained unmatched. The CDR3 sequence is CASSPSPASGGNTDTQYF. CDR3 sequence (DNA): TGTGCCAGCAGCCCGAGTCCTGCCAGCGGGGGGAACACAGATACGCAGTATTTT.

The sample holds a few counts of this clonotype. This chain links TRBV6-2 or TRBV6-3 with TRBJ2-3; D not resolved. CDR1 and CDR2 from the germline V gene are MNHEY and SVGEGT. The CDR3 length is 15 residues. Trimming removed 6 bases at V and 1 base at J, with 14 bases between. The CDR3 DNA sequence: TGTGCCAGCAGCCCTACAAGTTTGGGCACAGATACGCAGTATTTT. Amino acids: CASSPTSLGTDTQYF.

This clonotype was found a few times. CDR3 loop: CAWRNDRAGQPQHF. CDR3 sequence (DNA): TGTGCCTGGAGGAACGACAGGGCGGGTCAGCCCCAGCATTTT. V gene TRBV30 combines with J gene TRBJ1-5; 7 bases align to TRBD1. The CDR3 length is 14 residues. Germline V gene data show CDR1 as GTSNPN and CDR2 as SVGIG (reference sequence). V gave up 3 bases and J gave up 6 bases; unmatched junction bases: 8.

This chain links TRBV5-1 with TRBJ1-2; 7 bases line up with TRBD1. CDR1 is SGHRS and CDR2 is YFSETQ in the germline V gene. The ends lost 4 bases at V and 8 bases at J; junction bases unmatched: 8. CDR3 length: 13 residues. The CDR3 here is CASSPGQIDGYTF. CDR3 in DNA: TGCGCCAGCAGCCCGGGACAGATCGACGGCTACACCTTC.

This clonotype has at least ten counts. DNA of the CDR3: TGTGCCAGCAGCTTCGAGGGGTTCATGAACACTGAAGCTTTCTTT. Protein product: CASSFEGFMNTEAFF. The chain uses TRBV7-9 and TRBJ1-1; D possibly corresponds to TRBD1 (5 bases). The CDR3 is 15 amino acids. CDR1 is SEHNR and CDR2 is FQNEAQ in the germline V gene (reference sequence). V was shortened by 3 bases and J by 0 bases, with 11 bases between the two germline ends.

This chain uses TRBV10-3 with TRBJ1-2; D is possibly TRBD1 (5 bases). Germline values: CDR1 ENHRY, CDR2 SYGVKD. V lost 2 bases to trimming and J lost 3 bases, with 10 bases between them. CDR3 length: 14 residues. The CDR3 sequence: CAISETRGDYGYTF. CDR3 nucleotide sequence: TGTGCCATCAGTGAGACCCGAGGGGACTATGGCTACACCTTC.

This clonotype showed up just a few times. The chain employs TRBV20-1 and TRBJ1-5, with D perhaps TRBD1 (5 bases). This CDR3 contains 15 residues. Germline V lookup: CDR1 DFQATT, CDR2 SNEGSKA (reference sequence). V gave up 5 bases and J gave up 0 bases, with 14 bases separating them. DNA of the CDR3: TGCAGTGCTGGGGGAGGGCAGATTAGCAATCAGCCCCAGCATTTT. Its protein product is CSAGGGQISNQPQHF.

The rearrangement joins TRBV29-1 to TRBJ2-5, with TRBD2 identical over 12 bases. This CDR3 is built from 17 residues. The germline CDR1 and CDR2 sequences are SQVTM and ANQGSEA. The V segment lost 3 bases and the J segment 2 bases; nucleotides outside the gene matches: 10. DNA of the CDR3: TGCAGCGTTGAGTTCCTAGCGGGGGGGCGAGTTCAAGAGACCCAGTACTTC. This encodes CSVEFLAGGRVQETQYF. The full variable domain, its missing parts supplied by reference TRBV29-1 and TRBJ2-5, is SAVISQKPSRDICQRGTSLTIQCQVDSQVTMMFWYRQQPGQSLTLIATANQGSEATYESGFVIDKFPISRPNLTFSTLTVSNMSPEDSSIYLCSVEFLAGGRVQETQYFGPGTRLLVL.

The sample holds many counts of this clonotype. The chain links TRBV19 to TRBJ1-1, with a weak D call TRBD1 (5 bases). The V and J ends lost 5 bases and 4 bases respectively, with 11 bases between them. In germline, CDR1 is LNHDA, CDR2 SQIVND (reference sequence). The CDR3 has 13 residues. This CDR3 is CASSPQGPTEAFF. CDR3 nucleotides: TGTGCCAGTAGTCCCCAGGGCCCCACTGAAGCTTTCTTT.

This clonotype showed up many times. The chain links TRBV20-1 to TRBJ2-7; 9 positions match TRBD1. V lost 3 bases and J lost 3; bases outside the gene matches: 3. CDR1 and CDR2 from the germline V gene are DFQATT and SNEGSKA (reference sequence). This CDR3 contains 13 residues. The CDR3 nucleotides read TGCAGTGCTAGTCGGGACAGGGACTACGAGCAGTACTTC. It codes for CSASRDRDYEQYF.

This clonotype was counted a few times. The J gene is TRBJ2-1, the V gene TRBV10-3; D gene unclear. V was shortened by 0 bases and J by 7 bases, with 13 bases between the two germline ends. CDR1 is ENHRY and CDR2 is SYGVKD in the germline V gene. The CDR3 is made up of 15 amino acids. The CDR3 region is CAISESRVTGNEQFF. The CDR3 DNA is TGTGCCATCAGTGAGTCTAGGGTTACTGGGAATGAGCAGTTCTTC.

This clonotype was detected only a few times. CDR3 sequence (DNA): TGCGCCAGCAGCCCTAGGTTTCCCTTCGAGCGGGGGGGCGCTGAGACCCAGTACTTC. It codes for CASSPRFPFERGGAETQYF. The chain uses TRBV4-1 and TRBJ2-5, with 10 bases aligning to TRBD2. This CDR3 is built from 19 residues. The J segment lost 5 bases and the V segment lost 4 bases, leaving 19 bases of the junction unmatched. The germline V gene has CDR1 MGHRA and CDR2 YSYEKL.

The chain combines TRBV27 with TRBJ2-1; 8 bases fit TRBD2. Germline values: CDR1 MNHEY, CDR2 SMNVEV (reference sequence). V was pared by 4 bases and J by 6 bases, with 5 bases of the junction left unmatched. This CDR3 is built from 14 residues. DNA of the CDR3: TGTGCCAGCAGTTCAGGGACTAGTAGCAATGAGCAGTTCTTC. Translation gives CASSSGTSSNEQFF.

This clonotype has more than one count but fewer than ten. V gene TRBV14 combines with J gene TRBJ2-7, with D perhaps TRBD2 (6 bases). Germline V gene data show CDR1 as SGHDN and CDR2 as FVKESK. This CDR3 is built from 16 residues. Trimming left V 1 base short and J 2 bases short, with 15 bases between. CDR3 sequence (DNA): TGTGCCAGCAGCCAAGGGTCGGGAGTTGTGGCCTACGAGCAGTACTTC. Translation: CASSQGSGVVAYEQYF.

The chain combines TRBV12-3 or TRBV12-4 with TRBJ1-2, with D hard to call. CDR3 length: 13 amino acids. V lost 3 bases and J 8 bases, leaving 13 bases between the germline ends. CDR3 DNA: TGTGCCAGCAGTTTTTCGGCTGTCGGCGGCTACACCTTC. Translated: CASSFSAVGGYTF.

The genes are TRBV5-1 and TRBJ2-4, with unresolved D. In germline, CDR1 is SGHRS, CDR2 YFSETQ. The V and J ends lost 3 bases and 6 bases respectively, with 19 bases between them. This CDR3 spans 16 amino acids. The CDR3 loop reads CASSSPTLLGGNIQYF. Here the CDR3 DNA reads TGCGCCAGCAGCTCCCCGACTCTCCTAGGCGGAAACATTCAGTACTTC.

This clonotype came up a few times. The genes are TRBV4-3 and TRBJ2-2; D possibly corresponds to TRBD1 (5 bases). This CDR3 is 15 amino acids long. Looked up from germline, CDR1 is LGHNA and CDR2 is YSLEER. Trimming shortened V by 4 bases and J by 7 bases, and 16 bases separated the two germline ends. Here the CDR3 DNA reads TGCGCCAGCAGCCCCCAGGCCCCAGGGATCGGGGAGCTGTTTTTT. Amino acids: CASSPQAPGIGELFF.

V and J are TRBV12-3 or TRBV12-4 and TRBJ2-5; D not certain. V was shortened by 1 base and J by 4 bases, with 7 bases between the two germline ends. The CDR3 loop spans 13 amino acids. The CDR3 loop reads CASSLGRRETQYF. Here the CDR3 DNA reads TGTGCCAGCAGTTTAGGACGGAGAGAGACCCAGTACTTC.

V is TRBV11-2 and J is TRBJ2-1, with TRBD1 matching 9 bases. The J call is in doubt because the DNA end fits TRBJ2-7 better. The CDR3 is made up of 14 amino acids. Germline V gene lookup returns CDR1 SGHAT and CDR2 FQNNGV. The CDR3, as DNA: TGTGCCAGCAGGTCCTACAGGGGGCTCGACGAGCAGTACTTC. Translated: CASRSYRGLDEQYF.

The chain uses TRBV4-1 and TRBJ2-7; 10 positions match TRBD2. The germline V gene encodes CDR1 MGHRA and CDR2 YSYEKL. This CDR3 region has 15 residues. Trimming removed 6 bases from V and 4 bases from J; junction bases left unmatched: 9. Here the CDR3 DNA reads TGCGCCAGCAGACCTCTAGCGGGGGTGAGTTACGAGCAGTACTTC. Translated, it gives CASRPLAGVSYEQYF.

The rearrangement joins TRBV7-6 to TRBJ2-1, with 7 bases lining up with TRBD2. The CDR3 spans 15 residues. V lost 5 bases and J lost 4; bases outside the gene matches: 8. Germline V gene data show CDR1 as SGHVS and CDR2 as FNYEAQ. This CDR3 is CASSPDRDYYNEQFF. In DNA, the CDR3 is TGTGCCAGCAGCCCGGACCGGGACTATTACAATGAGCAGTTCTTC.

The chain employs TRBV5-1 and TRBJ1-3; perhaps TRBD1 as D (6 bases). Germline V gives CDR1 SGHRS, CDR2 YFSETQ. This CDR3 is built from 15 residues. V lost 2 bases and J 2 bases, leaving 11 bases between the germline ends. The CDR3 nucleotides are TGCGCCAGCAGCTTTTTCGGGGGCACTGGAAACACCATATATTTT. Translation: CASSFFGGTGNTIYF.

This clonotype has more than one count but fewer than ten. The chain carries TRBV4-1 and TRBJ1-2, with D perhaps TRBD1 (5 bases). CDR1 is MGHRA, CDR2 YSYEKL, per germline. This CDR3 region has 15 residues. The V and J ends lost 4 bases and 3 bases respectively, with 15 bases between them. This CDR3 reads CASSRDFNSDYGYTF. CDR3 bases: TGCGCCAGCAGCCGGGACTTCAACTCAGACTATGGCTACACCTTC.

The chain employs TRBV7-2 and TRBJ2-3; 12 bases are shared with TRBD2. With 10 bases clipped from V and 9 bases from J, the junction kept 8 bases outside the gene matches. The CDR3 loop spans 13 amino acids. CDR1 is SGHTA, CDR2 FQGNSA, per germline. CDR3 protein: CATDALAGGTQYF. CDR3 coding DNA: TGTGCCACAGATGCCCTAGCGGGGGGGACGCAGTATTTT.

The V call is TRBV29-1, the J call TRBJ1-2; the D gene is possibly TRBD1 (5 bases). V lost 3 bases and J lost 0, with 14 bases in between. The germline V gene has CDR1 SQVTM and CDR2 ANQGSEA. This CDR3 comprises 15 residues. This chain's CDR3 is CSVDEGNGANYGYTF. The CDR3 region has the DNA TGCAGCGTTGACGAGGGGAACGGAGCTAACTATGGCTACACCTTC.